These T cell receptor beta chains were read from a single sample in a study of T cells in Graves' hyperthyroidism and ophthalmopathy. TCRdb re-called the multiplex PCR reads through MiXCR, storing one row per CDR3 protein. Among about 680,000 distinct CDR3 sequences, 30% to 40% were seen once, and the ten largest hold 31%. Sequenced material: blood. The source of these receptors is a middle-aged woman with Graves' hyperthyroidism. The CDR3 runs from the conserved cysteine through the conserved F or W.

TRBV10-3	TRBJ2-2	CASSGDSHTGELFF
TRBV27	TRBJ1-2	CASSSDGAGGYTF
TRBV7-9	TRBJ1-6	CASSRDNMNSPLHF
TRBV7-2	TRBJ2-7	CASSSTSVSYEQYF
TRBV7-9	TRBJ1-2	CASSLPGWVYGYTF
TRBV19	TRBJ1-2	CASSQRGREGYTF
TRBV19	TRBJ2-2	CASSMGLTTGELFF
TRBV7-3	TRBJ1-2	CASSLYNRNYGYTF
TRBV24-1	TRBJ1-1	CATSDSGGSTEAFF
TRBV6-1	TRBJ2-5	CASSPGTSGGPETQYF
TRBV10-3	TRBJ1-1	CASSWNRDTEAFF
TRBV19	TRBJ1-1	CASSPPGGGSSEAFF
TRBV29-1	TRBJ1-4	CSVRIQGGGTNEKLFF
TRBV20-1	TRBJ2-7	CSANTADRGPSRYF
TRBV7-8	TRBJ2-5	CASSLAEQVLETQYF
TRBV24-1	TRBJ2-7	CATSERGSGDEQYF
TRBV15	TRBJ2-7	CATSNGPPGGYEQYF
TRBV20-1	NA	CSARLAGSNEQFF
TRBV24-1	TRBJ1-5	CATSDPGGGQPQHF
TRBV24-1	TRBJ1-1	CASSAGDRMNTEAFF
TRBV4-1	TRBJ2-2	CASSQDVFGQEELFF
TRBV19	TRBJ1-5	CASSTGTRGQPQHF
TRBV5-6	TRBJ1-2	CASSLVTIVNYGYTF
TRBV4-1	TRBJ1-5	CASSQVGRNQPQHF
TRBV3-1	TRBJ1-1	CASSPRTGVETEAFF
TRBV5-1	TRBJ2-7	CASSAGTSNEQYF
TRBV19	TRBJ2-2	CASTLRTVTNTGELFF
TRBV7-2	TRBJ1-5	CASSLEIEGPRNQPQHF
TRBV7-2	TRBJ2-7	CASSLIPGGSYEQYF
TRBV7-9	TRBJ1-2	CASSQQGALGYTF
TRBV7-8	TRBJ1-2	CASSPPRGPQGYTF
TRBV2	TRBJ2-2	CASSEFGGTGELFF
TRBV4-2	TRBJ2-7	CASSQDSQGREQYF
TRBV2	TRBJ2-5	CASSADNQPQYF
TRBV29-1	TRBJ2-7	CSVEDPPGTSGSINEQYF
TRBV7-9	TRBJ1-5	CASSRGQQPQHF
TRBV29-1	TRBJ2-7	CSVLTEEGYEQYF
TRBV19	TRBJ1-1	CASILSGTGEAFF
TRBV2	TRBJ1-4	CASSETGGEKLFF
TRBV6-5	TRBJ1-3	CASRDRPHSGNTIYF
TRBV7-2	TRBJ2-3	CASSFSRDRGADTQYF
TRBV6-1	TRBJ1-2	CASTDRLGGYTF
TRBV7-2	TRBJ2-2	CASSLVTYTGELFF
TRBV9	TRBJ2-2	CASSVYLVTTGELFF
TRBV19	TRBJ1-5	CASSITSGGRQPQHF
TRBV24-1	TRBJ1-3	CATSDSGTGAGNTIYF
TRBV10-3	TRBJ1-5	CAISENDGDNQPQHF
TRBV25-1	TRBJ2-3	CATAGNTDTQYF
TRBV3-1	TRBJ1-6	CASRERTGANSPLHF
TRBV19	TRBJ1-2	CATGQPFNYGYTF
TRBV4-3	TRBJ2-5	CASSQDPNRAQETQYF
TRBV24-1	TRBJ1-1	CATSDLRGSEAFF
TRBV5-5	TRBJ2-7	CASSSHASGEQYF
TRBV11-2	TRBJ2-5	CASSLMIWGDRQETQYF